The 31 T cell receptor beta chains presented below share a single source sample, sequenced in a study of cytomegalovirus exposure and HLA in healthy donors. The study ran its PCR with 60 Vbeta and 13 Jbeta primers. TCRdb's copy holds only in-frame clones and misses some; the assay was immunoSEQ multiplex PCR. Of 85,000 to 120,000 clones in the sample, around four fifths are singletons; the top ten hold around 2.6%. Sequences were obtained from PBMCs. Receptor source: a man aged 40-50 years in good health and CMV-seronegative.

The chain carries TRBV4-1 and TRBJ1-1; unclear D gene. The germline V gene has CDR1 MGHRA and CDR2 YSYEKL. The CDR3 runs 14 residues. V lost 1 base and J lost 2, with 8 bases in between. The chain's CDR3 is CASSQVRFNTEAFF. The CDR3 DNA sequence: TGCGCCAGCAGCCAAGTGAGGTTTAACACTGAAGCTTTCTTT.

This clone was observed a single time. The chain is built from TRBV18 and TRBJ2-1; D is uncertain. CDR1 and CDR2 (germline): KGHSH, LQKENI. The CDR3 covers 15 residues. The V and J ends lost 2 bases and 7 bases respectively, with 15 bases between them. The CDR3 nucleotides read TGTGCCAGCTCACCAGGGTCAGGTATTTTGAATGAGCAGTTCTTC. Its translation: CASSPGSGILNEQFF.

The CDR3 region has the DNA TGTGCCAGCACCTATGGGACAGAAAGCAACTATGGCTACACCTTC. Protein product: CASTYGTESNYGYTF. The chain carries TRBV2 and TRBJ1-2; the match to TRBD1 covers 7 bases. This CDR3 comprises 15 residues. Looked up from germline, CDR1 is SNHLY and CDR2 is FYNNEI. V lost 7 bases and J lost 2; bases outside the gene matches: 10. Full variable domain (remainder filled in from reference TRBV2 and TRBJ1-2): EPEVTQTPSHQVTQMGQEVILRCVPISNHLYFYWYRQILGQKVEFLVSFYNNEISEKSEIFDDQFSVERPDGSNFTLKIRSTKLEDSAMYFCASTYGTESNYGYTFGSGTRLTVV.

The rearrangement links TRBV16 to TRBJ2-4, with D perhaps matching TRBD1 (5 bases). The CDR3 is 16 residues long. V lost 6 bases, J lost 0 bases, and 15 bases lay in between. From germline, CDR1 is KGHSY and CDR2 FQNENV. The CDR3 DNA sequence: TGTGCCAGCAGTCATAGACAGCCGCTAGCCAAAAACATTCAGTACTTC. It specifies CASSHRQPLAKNIQYF. The variable domain in full, with the rest retrieved from reference TRBV16 and TRBJ2-4, is GEEVAQTPKHLVRGEGQKAKLYCAPIKGHSYVFWYQQVLKNEFKFLISFQNENVFDETGMPKERFSAKCLPNSPCSLEIQATKLEDSAVYFCASSHRQPLAKNIQYFGAGTRLSVL.

The chain couples TRBV27 to TRBJ2-2, with TRBD2 matching over 14 bases. V gave up 6 bases and J gave up 7 bases; unmatched junction bases: 7. Germline CDR1 MNHEY, CDR2 SMNVEV (reference sequence). The CDR3 runs 16 residues. Here the CDR3 DNA reads TGTGCCAGCAGCCCGACTAGCGGGGGGGCCGTCGGGGAGCTGTTTTTT. Its translation: CASSPTSGGAVGELFF.

The chain has TRBV6-5 and TRBJ1-2, with 9 bases lining up with TRBD1. Germline V gene data show CDR1 as MNHEY and CDR2 as SVGAGI. Trimming removed 5 bases from V and 6 bases from J; junction bases left unmatched: 10. The CDR3 totals 15 residues. The CDR3 bases are TGTGCCAGCAGTAACCCCAGGACAGGGGTACATGGCTACACCTTC. Translating it yields CASSNPRTGVHGYTF.

This chain connects TRBV2 to TRBJ2-7; 9 nucleotides line up with TRBD2. Per germline, CDR1 SNHLY and CDR2 FYNNEI. The CDR3 spans 15 residues. Unmatched junction bases numbered 3, after V lost 3 bases and J lost 0 bases. The CDR3 loop is CASSETSGSSYEQYF. The CDR3 region has the DNA TGTGCCAGCAGTGAGACTAGCGGTAGCTCCTACGAGCAGTACTTC. Full variable domain (outside the CDR3, taken from reference TRBV2 and TRBJ2-7): EPEVTQTPSHQVTQMGQEVILRCVPISNHLYFYWYRQILGQKVEFLVSFYNNEISEKSEIFDDQFSVERPDGSNFTLKIRSTKLEDSAMYFCASSETSGSSYEQYFGPGTRLTVT.

The chain links TRBV29-1 to TRBJ1-1, with D unresolved. CDR1 is SQVTM and CDR2 is ANQGSEA in the germline V gene. The CDR3 spans 17 residues. V lost 6 bases, J lost 0 bases, and 23 bases lay in between. CDR3 sequence reads: CSVREDNRKPMNTEAFF. For the CDR3, the DNA is TGCAGCGTGCGGGAGGATAACAGAAAACCCATGAACACTGAAGCTTTCTTT.

The genes are TRBV7-2 and TRBJ2-7; TRBD2 matches 8 bases. V lost 5 bases and J lost 4; bases outside the gene matches: 10. Germline loops: CDR1 SGHTA, CDR2 FQGNSA. This CDR3 is 15 amino acids long. The CDR3 DNA reads as TGTGCCAGCAGCGTCGGTGGACTAGCTCCTTACGAGCAGTACTTC. Translation: CASSVGGLAPYEQYF. Full variable domain (remainder filled in from reference TRBV7-2 and TRBJ2-7): GAGVSQSPSNKVTEKGKDVELRCDPISGHTALYWYRQSLGQGLEFLIYFQGNSAPDKSGLPSDRFSAERTGGSVSTLTIQRTQQEDSAVYLCASSVGGLAPYEQYFGPGTRLTVT.

The chain couples TRBV28 to TRBJ1-3; D is perhaps TRBD1 (5 bases). The CDR3 sequence is 16 residues long. From germline, CDR1 is MDHEN and CDR2 SYDVKM. Trimming took 2 bases from V and 2 from J, leaving 13 bases between them. The CDR3 here is CASSLGIAGPGNTIYF. CDR3 bases: TGTGCCAGCAGTTTAGGAATCGCGGGGCCTGGAAACACCATATATTTT.

V is TRBV5-1 and J is TRBJ1-6; maybe TRBD1 (6 bases). Germline V gene data show CDR1 as SGHRS and CDR2 as YFSETQ. This CDR3 is built from 15 residues. Trimming left V 0 bases short and J 7 bases short, with 11 bases between. CDR3: CASSLAGRGNSPLHF. The CDR3 nucleotides are TGCGCCAGCAGCTTGGCAGGTAGGGGGAATTCACCCCTCCACTTT. The full variable domain, completed using reference TRBV5-1 and TRBJ1-6, is KAGVTQTPRYLIKTRGQQVTLSCSPISGHRSVSWYQQTPGQGLQFLFEYFSETQRNKGNFPGRFSGRQFSNSRSEMNVSTLELGDSALYLCASSLAGRGNSPLHFGNGTRLTVT.

The chain combines TRBV6-6 with TRBJ2-1; 8 bases map to TRBD2. Trimming took 6 bases from V and 8 from J; bases not matched to a gene: 15. The CDR3 runs to 16 residues. In germline, CDR1 is MNHNY, CDR2 SVGAGI (reference sequence). CDR3 nucleotide sequence: TGTGCCAGCAGCCCACCGGGGGGGTGGAAATCCCATGAGCAGTTCTTC. It yields the protein CASSPPGGWKSHEQFF.

The chain uses TRBV2 and TRBJ2-1, with TRBD2 matching over 7 bases. After removal of 4 bases from V and 6 bases from J, the junction contained 6 bases not matched to a gene. This CDR3 region has 14 residues. The germline gives CDR1 SNHLY, CDR2 FYNNEI. The CDR3 DNA reads as TGTGCCAGCAGTGCTAGCGGAGTAATCAATGAGCAGTTCTTC. It translates to CASSASGVINEQFF.

The rearrangement joins TRBV7-6 to TRBJ2-7, with D perhaps TRBD2 (6 bases). The CDR3 is 13 amino acids. CDR1 is SGHVS and CDR2 is FNYEAQ in the germline V gene. V lost 3 bases to trimming and J lost 5 bases, with 11 bases between them. The CDR3: CASSLEGQDEQYF. As DNA, the CDR3 is TGTGCCAGCAGCTTGGAGGGCCAGGACGAGCAGTACTTC.

In this sample, this clone turned up once. CDR3 bases: TGTGCCAGCAGCCAAGCTCCTCCTGCCCTCCACTTT. Its translation is CASSQAPPALHF. The chain couples TRBV14 to TRBJ1-6; D not certain. CDR3 length: 12 residues. The V end was cut by 1 base, the J end by 14 bases, with 9 bases between. Per the germline V gene, CDR1 is SGHDN and CDR2 is FVKESK.

The chain links TRBV7-3 to TRBJ2-5, with 10 bases identical to TRBD2. CDR1 and CDR2 from the germline V gene are SGHTA and FQGTGA. V lost 5 bases to trimming and J lost 7 bases; unmatched junction nucleotides: 7. This CDR3 spans 14 amino acids. The CDR3 coding sequence is TGTGCCAGCAGCGCTACTAGCGGGGTGGGGACCCAGTACTTC. Translated, it gives CASSATSGVGTQYF.

The gene calls are TRBV6-5 and TRBJ2-4; 8 bases match TRBD2. With 5 bases clipped from V and 3 bases from J, the junction kept 6 bases outside the gene matches. The CDR3 consists of 15 residues. CDR1 and CDR2 (germline): MNHEY, SVGAGI. Here the CDR3 reads CASSIAGPHKNIQYF. In nucleotides, the CDR3 is TGTGCCAGCAGTATAGCGGGGCCCCACAAAAACATTCAGTACTTC.

The rearrangement links TRBV2 to TRBJ1-2; 7 nucleotides agree with TRBD1. The CDR3 is 13 residues long. The V segment lost 5 bases and the J segment 3 bases; nucleotides outside the gene matches: 3. The germline gives CDR1 SNHLY, CDR2 FYNNEI. CDR3 loop: CASSLDRDYGYTF. CDR3 bases: TGTGCCAGCAGTCTTGACAGGGACTATGGCTACACCTTC.

The chain uses TRBV5-1 and TRBJ1-2; D might be TRBD1 (5 bases). V was clipped by 0 bases and J by 6 bases, with 6 bases between them. The CDR3 runs 12 residues. Germline CDR1 reads SGHRS; CDR2 reads YFSETQ. As DNA, the CDR3 is TGCGCCAGCAGCTTGGCGGGGGATGGCTACACCTTC. Its protein is CASSLAGDGYTF.

The sample holds a few counts of this clone. The chain combines TRBV18 with TRBJ1-4; possibly TRBD1 for D (5 bases). The length of the CDR3 is 16 residues. V was pared by 0 bases and J by 5 bases, with 13 bases between. Germline CDR1 KGHSH, CDR2 LQKENI. The CDR3 DNA sequence: TGTGCCAGCTCACCACCCGCTCAGGGCATAAATGAAAAACTGTTTTTT. Encoded protein: CASSPPAQGINEKLFF.

The chain recombines TRBV19 with TRBJ2-6; the D is unclear. V was clipped by 0 bases and J by 0 bases, with 15 bases between them. The CDR3 spans 19 residues. CDR1 is LNHDA and CDR2 is SQIVND in the germline V gene (reference sequence). The CDR3 loop reads CASSIDLSRTLSGANVLTF. As DNA, the CDR3 is TGTGCCAGTAGTATAGATCTGAGTCGCACCCTCTCTGGGGCCAACGTCCTGACTTTC.

This chain uses TRBV7-6 with TRBJ2-5, with TRBD1 matching 9 bases. J gave up 5 bases and V 2 bases, and 6 bases lay outside the gene matches. CDR1 and CDR2 from the germline V gene are SGHVS and FNYEAQ. The CDR3 length is 15 residues. The CDR3 here is CASSLTGGFGETQYF. The CDR3 nucleotides read TGTGCCAGCAGCTTAACAGGGGGCTTTGGGGAGACCCAGTACTTC.

The V call is TRBV7-2, the J call TRBJ1-2; D is perhaps TRBD1 (5 bases). Between the trimmed V and J ends, which lost 2 bases and 1 base, there was a span of 11 bases. This CDR3 comprises 15 residues. The germline V gene encodes CDR1 SGHTA and CDR2 FQGNSA. CDR3 loop: CASSLLQGLNYGYTF. For the CDR3, the DNA is TGTGCCAGCAGCTTACTCCAGGGTCTTAACTATGGCTACACCTTC.

This clone was observed a single time. The genes are TRBV11-2 and TRBJ2-3; D may be TRBD2 (6 bases). The CDR3 covers 15 residues. Germline V gene sequence: CDR1 SGHAT, CDR2 FQNNGV. Trimming stripped 3 bases from V and 3 bases from J, with 13 bases between. CDR3 coding DNA: TGTGCCAGCAGCTTCGGGGGTTCCAGGACAGATACGCAGTATTTT. Amino acids: CASSFGGSRTDTQYF.

The chain joins TRBV7-9 to TRBJ2-1, with D possibly TRBD2 on 5 matching bases. The CDR3 runs 12 residues. Trimming cost V 5 bases and J 8 bases, with 10 bases left between them. The germline gives CDR1 SEHNR, CDR2 FQNEAQ (reference sequence). The CDR3 DNA reads as TGTGCCAGCAGCCCGACGGGGTATGAGCAGTTCTTC. As protein: CASSPTGYEQFF. The whole variable domain, remainder taken from reference TRBV7-9 and TRBJ2-1, is DTGVSQNPRHKITKRGQNVTFRCDPISEHNRLYWYRQTLGQGPEFLTYFQNEAQLEKSRLLSDRFSAERPKGSFSTLEIQRTEQGDSAMYLCASSPTGYEQFFGPGTRLTVL.

The V call is TRBV10-1, the J call TRBJ2-7; 13 bases align to TRBD2. The J segment lost 3 bases and the V segment lost 6 bases, leaving 11 bases of the junction unmatched. Germline CDR1 and CDR2: WNHNN and SYGVQD (reference sequence). CDR3 length: 17 residues. CDR3 DNA sequence: TGCGCCAGCAGACGCGGACTAGCGGGGGCGCAACGCTACGAGCAGTACTTC. Amino acids: CASRRGLAGAQRYEQYF.

This clone appeared once. The J gene is TRBJ2-1, the V gene TRBV6-6; the D is unclear. Trimming pared 2 bases from V and 1 base from J, leaving 12 bases between. The CDR3 is made up of 16 amino acids. CDR1 and CDR2 (germline): MNHNY, SVGAGI (reference sequence). As DNA, the CDR3 is TGTGCCAGCAGTTACGTCAGTTCCCCTTCCTACAATGAGCAGTTCTTC. It specifies CASSYVSSPSYNEQFF.

CDR3 protein: CASSFSGEAYEQYF. The CDR3 coding sequence is TGTGCCAGCAGCTTTTCCGGGGAAGCCTACGAGCAGTACTTC. The V gene is TRBV11-2, the J gene TRBJ2-7; tentatively, D is TRBD2 (5 bases). Germline V gene lookup returns CDR1 SGHAT and CDR2 FQNNGV. The CDR3 length is 14 residues. Trimming cost V 3 bases and J 2 bases, with 11 bases left between them.

The chain links TRBV18 to TRBJ2-7, with D possibly being TRBD2 (5 bases). Germline lookup yields CDR1 KGHSH and CDR2 LQKENI. The CDR3 runs 15 residues. Trimming shortened V by 3 bases and J by 3 bases, and 15 bases separated the two germline ends. This CDR3 reads CASSPAAGTDYEQYF. The CDR3 DNA reads as TGTGCCAGCTCACCCGCGGCGGGTACCGACTACGAGCAGTACTTC.

V usage is TRBV6-5 and J usage is TRBJ1-1; a weak D match, TRBD1 (6 bases). Germline-derived CDR1 and CDR2 are MNHEY and SVGAGI. The V and J ends lost 4 bases and 2 bases respectively, with 17 bases between them. The CDR3 contains 16 residues. This CDR3 is CASSSYRDTFNTEAFF. CDR3 coding DNA: TGTGCCAGCAGTTCTTACCGGGACACCTTTAACACTGAAGCTTTCTTT.

This chain links TRBV4-1 with TRBJ2-1; TRBD2 aligns across 13 bases. The CDR3 contains 19 residues. Looked up from germline, CDR1 is MGHRA and CDR2 is YSYEKL. V lost 0 bases and J lost 7; bases outside the gene matches: 12. The CDR3 DNA reads as TGCGCCAGCAGCCAAGACCTGCCACTAGCGGGGGGGCCATGGAATGAGCAGTTCTTC. It is translated as CASSQDLPLAGGPWNEQFF.